The entry below describes one T cell receptor (beta chain). This clone was recorded a few times. It lacks a known antigen. Base qualities were left out, and no much larger clone turns up one base away. This specimen comes from a study of cytomegalovirus exposure and HLA in healthy donors (dated by TCRdb to about 2017). Regarding the study in general: An earlier analysis of some 620 of the donors reported about 300 Gb of sequence data and roughly 120 million unique TCR beta sequences obtained from about 170 million T cells. An early release that covered around 590 HLA-typed donors contained approximately 290 gigabases of sequencing data and tens of millions of unique TCR sequences. The genetic ancestry cluster associated with self-reported Caucasian donors included roughly four fifths of the 350 to 500 genotyped donors. The study aimed to test whether signatures of past pathogen exposure could be identified by cataloging public T cell receptors. Using immunosequencing, the study profiled T cell repertoires from fewer than 850 subjects and related those repertoires to cytomegalovirus serostatus. In addition to the first cohort of approximately 670 subjects, a separate validation cohort of approximately 130 different subjects was used. The study combined high-throughput TCR immunosequencing, statistical association of individual TCRs with disease status, and machine learning to predict cytomegalovirus infection status. A later analysis re-examined previously published TCR beta repertoires from more than 600 donors and added high-resolution HLA genotyping to investigate patterns of TCR occurrence. In the later analysis, no new phenotypic data were used to find candidate immune exposures; instead, reliance was placed on TCR beta sequences and their occurrence across donors. An earlier analysis of 587 of the donors applied high-throughput TCR beta sequencing to assess whether each TCR beta V gene segment acted as functional or pseudogenic. Donor age, sex, ethnicity and CMV serostatus were compiled together with the repertoire data. A later genetic analysis used genome-wide SNP genotypes for about 55% of the 666 donors, treating that subset as a discovery cohort. All discovery cohort repertoires had been generated using a single sequencing platform. HLA typing covered class I and class II loci at four-digit resolution. Typing coverage varied by locus: about 620-630 donors for A, B, C, DRB1 and DQB1; about 520 for DQA1; approximately 570 for DPA1; around 490 for DPB1. Roughly 5 DR-DQ haplotypes were treated as single units for association and clustering because of strong linkage in the cohort. On average, about 240,000 unique TCR beta nucleotide sequences were sequenced per donor among some 430 genotyped donors of the cohort, with about 19% of those sequences being non-productive. On the study overall, not on this receptor specifically: In a later analysis, HLA-associated TCR beta chains were found to be more clonally expanded and to have lower generation probabilities than equally common non-associated chains. It was suggested by the authors that the approach could potentially be generalized to other disease states and immunological phenotypes. Because some donors lacked HLA typing at each locus, the association tests relied only on the typed subset. At a false discovery rate of 0.05, a later analysis linked fewer than 20,000 TCR beta sequences to specific HLA alleles. According to a later genetic analysis, donors in an Asian-associated ancestry cluster had fewer N-insertions in productive TCRs than the approximately 650-donor mean. The only immune exposure information available for the cohort was CMV serostatus. Sequencing depth was assumed to be roughly uniform across donors in the presence/absence analyses, though that assumption may not hold. In both the original and validation cohorts, the classifier was reported to diagnose cytomegalovirus status with high specificity and sensitivity. Across donors, most TCR sequences were observed very rarely, whereas some public TCRs were present in many individuals. When HLA alleles, especially DR and DQ, strongly co-occurred, TCR associations were difficult to assign to individual alleles. An association between a missense DCLRE1C variant and V-gene and J-gene trimming of TCR beta chains was found in a later genetic analysis and replicated in an independent cohort. In vitro tests confirmed that three of the cytomegalovirus-associated TCR beta chains recognize cytomegalovirus antigens. Because counts were too low, more than 15 rarely observed V segments, including chromosome 9 orphons, were left out of the earlier analysis of 500 to 750 of the donors. The cohort was sequenced for TCR beta chains only, and without alpha or paired-chain data the features that could be detected were limited. In the study, some 160 TCR beta chains were listed as associated with cytomegalovirus. A later analysis found that TCR association rates varied across HLA loci, with DRB1 alleles showing the most associated TCRs and HLA-C alleles the fewest. Correlated functional status among segregating V segments might reflect linkage disequilibrium, but an unknown experimental factor could not be ruled out. Some IMGT-functional V segments, including TRBV6-2 and TRBV6-3, could not be distinguished by the 87-base-pair reads and were therefore excluded. A cluster of highly shared sequence variants was judged likely to represent a technical artifact of the sequencing pipeline. Broadly in line with IMGT annotations, most TCR beta V segments showed up in productive rearrangements about 87% or about 30% of the time in an earlier analysis of about 500 of the donors. Several of the top co-occurrence clusters appeared to be linked to parvovirus B19, influenza, CMV and Epstein-Barr virus, according to a later analysis. Most CMV-associated TCR beta chains appeared to be HLA-restricted in a later analysis, and the HLA associations seemed to be driven largely by CMV exposure. A further reported finding was that TCR beta sequences accurately predicted the HLA-A and HLA-B alleles for most subjects in the first cohort.

The cohort consisted of 670 or so healthy bone marrow donors. At the time of sampling, every cohort member was nominally healthy, though immune exposures that went unrecorded were likely present. The donor tested CMV seronegative, placing the donor among the 300 to 400 seronegative members of the cohort. A peripheral blood sample was collected from each donor, and TCR beta sequencing was performed on peripheral blood mononuclear cells. The Qiagen DNeasy Blood Extraction Kit was used to extract genomic DNA from the blood cell samples. The library was prepared using the immunoSEQ multiplex PCR assay. The multiplex PCR relied on a mix of 60 forward primers for TCR Vbeta segments and 13 reverse primers for TCR Jbeta segments. A multiplex PCR assay on genomic DNA amplified the CDR3 region of rearranged TCR beta genes. Amplified TCR beta libraries were sequenced as 87-base-pair reads on the Illumina HiSeq System. The source study handled its data this way. In a later analysis, tens of millions of unique TCR beta chains were counted across the 500 to 700 repertoires, and about 10 million of these chains were shared by at least two donors. Raw reads were error-corrected and collapsed into unique sequences with a nearest-neighbor algorithm that merged closely related sequences to remove PCR and sequencing errors. V, D and J gene segments were assigned by aligning CDR3 sequences to IMGT reference sequences. For a sequence to be retained, a match of at least six nucleotides was required to both a V gene segment and a J gene segment. Rearrangements were called productive when the CDR3 lacked stop codons and stayed in frame with V and J; all others were non-productive. CDR3 was defined by IMGT convention, running from the second conserved V-encoded cysteine to the conserved J-encoded phenylalanine. The earlier analysis of some 550 of the donors excluded any sequence lacking an unambiguous match to a single V gene segment. In an earlier analysis of some 590 of the donors, a V segment was called functional when productive rearrangements were above 56.7%, and segregating when the standard deviation between donors exceeded 5%. A statistical classification framework was built to diagnose cytomegalovirus status from the catalog of TCR beta chain sequences. A later analysis assigned V and J genes by comparing TCR nucleotide sequences with IMGT/GENE-DB human TR gene sequences. Using the TCRdist pipeline, a later analysis assigned CDR3 sequences along with most-parsimonious VDJ recombination scenarios. In a later analysis, each TCR beta chain was defined by its CDR3 amino acid sequence together with its V-gene family, and reads lacking a unique V-gene family were excluded. A later analysis removed several hundred highly shared, low-generation-probability nucleotide sequences to deal with suspected cross-contamination and a sequencing artifact. A later analysis calculated a clonal expansion index for each public chain from normalized within-repertoire ranks of inferred template counts. In a later analysis, generation probabilities were computed with a VDJ recombination model fitted to out-of-frame rearrangements, and the resulting probabilities were checked against IGoR. In a later analysis, TCR-TCR, TCR-HLA and TCR-CMV co-occurrence was scored with hypergeometric tests, and a repertoire-size bias correction was applied to TCR pairs. To estimate false discovery rates, a later analysis permuted the HLA or CMV assignments 20 times. In a later analysis, co-occurring TCRs were grouped using DBSCAN, and TCRdist sequence similarity was added for clustering within HLA-allele-positive subsets. Repertoires with fewer than 30,000 or more than 120,000 public chains were left out of co-occurrence clustering, as were four to six repertoires with anomalous nucleotide sharing. TCRdb stores this immuneACCESS table with in-frame sequences only. Part of the clones is absent; in the studies checked, under half of the shortfall reflects unresolved V genes, and no reason is known for the rest. That table is the source of V, J and clone size, and D and trimming were worked out from the DNA. The sample has around 90,000 clones on record, about four fifths of them singletons. About 3.5% of the sample rests with the top ten.

V loses 6 bases at its end and J loses 4 bases; junction bases beyond the gene matches: 1. There are 13 amino acids in the CDR3, from cysteine to phenylalanine inclusive. Only the CDR3 DNA stays, 39 bases, in frame from base 1. The germline V gene provides CDR1 ENHRY and CDR2 SYGVKD. The receptor was isolated from a middle-aged woman in good health and CMV-seronegative. The sequence joins TRBV10-3 to TRBJ1-4; a stretch of 8 junction bases matches TRBD1. The sequencing input was PBMCs. The nucleotides read TGTGCCATCAGGGGACAGGTTAATGAAAAACTGTTTTTT. Its translation reads: CAIRGQVNEKLFF.